Listed here are 9 T cell receptor beta chains from one sample, sequenced in a study of T cell repertoires in cytomegalovirus infection. No cognate antigen is known for these TCRs. From the reads, TCRdb called clonotypes with MiXCR, one entry per CDR3 protein. The sample gives about a million distinct CDR3 sequences, 31% of which show up once; around an eighth is in the top ten. Sequenced material: cultured CD8+ T cells from PBMCs, taken from culture after CMV antigen stimulation. The receptors derive from a human donor in good health (CMV status not recorded). Some clones in this sample may be carry-over from other donors' samples.

This clonotype was observed a handful of times. This chain connects TRBV12-3 or TRBV12-4 to TRBJ2-3, with 8 bases identical to TRBD2. CDR3 length: 15 amino acids. J gave up 1 base and V 2 bases, and 2 bases lay outside the gene matches. DNA of the CDR3: TGTGCCAGCAGTTTAATACTAGCGGGCACAGATACGCAGTATTTT. Protein product: CASSLILAGTDTQYF.

This clonotype was counted only a few times. DNA of the CDR3: TGCGCCAGCAGCCAGGAGGCGGCACAGGCATTGGGAACTGAAGCTTTCTTT. Translation: CASSQEAAQALGTEAFF. The chain carries TRBV4-1 and TRBJ1-1; maybe TRBD1 (5 bases). Germline V gene lookup returns CDR1 MGHRA and CDR2 YSYEKL. The CDR3 spans 17 residues. Trimming took off 3 bases at V and 5 bases at J, with 22 bases between the two ends.

This clonotype is labeled as large. This chain joins TRBV7-2 and TRBJ2-3; perhaps TRBD1 as D (6 bases). V lost 2 bases and J lost 3, with 12 bases in between. Germline CDR1 is SGHTA and CDR2 is FQGNSA. The CDR3 sequence is 15 residues long. CDR3: CASSLSYRETDTQYF. The CDR3 coding sequence is TGTGCCAGCAGCTTAAGCTACAGGGAAACAGATACGCAGTATTTT. Full variable domain (rest looked up from reference TRBV7-2 and TRBJ2-3): GAGVSQSPSNKVTEKGKDVELRCDPISGHTALYWYRQSLGQGLEFLIYFQGNSAPDKSGLPSDRFSAERTGGSVSTLTIQRTQQEDSAVYLCASSLSYRETDTQYFGPGTRLTVL.

V is TRBV7-8 and J is TRBJ1-2, with D possibly TRBD1 on 5 matching bases. Trimming pared 3 bases from V and 8 bases from J, leaving 13 bases between. The germline gives CDR1 SGHVS, CDR2 FQNEAQ. The CDR3 length is 13 residues. CDR3 loop: CASSFRSTGGYTF. The CDR3 bases are TGTGCCAGCAGCTTCCGATCTACAGGCGGCTACACCTTC.

This clonotype was observed a handful of times. The chain joins TRBV7-2 to TRBJ1-4; a possible D gene is TRBD1 (6 bases). Per the germline V gene, CDR1 is SGHTA and CDR2 is FQGNSA. The length of the CDR3 is 15 residues. V was shortened by 4 bases and J by 8 bases, with 17 bases between the two germline ends. This chain's CDR3 is CASSSGTDSTEKLFF. The CDR3 nucleotides read TGTGCCAGCAGCTCAGGGACGGACAGCACCGAAAAACTGTTTTTT. The variable domain in full, completed from reference TRBV7-2 and TRBJ1-4, reads GAGVSQSPSNKVTEKGKDVELRCDPISGHTALYWYRQSLGQGLEFLIYFQGNSAPDKSGLPSDRFSAERTGGSVSTLTIQRTQQEDSAVYLCASSSGTDSTEKLFFGSGTQLSVL.

The chain carries TRBV6-6 and TRBJ1-1; the D gene is possibly TRBD1 (6 bases). V was pared by 8 bases and J by 2 bases, with 12 bases between. The CDR3 is 13 residues long. Germline V CDR1 and CDR2: MNHNY, SVGAGI (reference sequence). CDR3 bases: TGTGCCAGCTCTGGACAGCCTAACACTGAAGCTTTCTTT. As protein: CASSGQPNTEAFF.

The sample holds many counts of this clonotype. At one boundary the junction diverges from the germline segment, which might be a read error. The genes are TRBV7-2 and TRBJ2-1, with TRBD2 matching 10 bases. From germline, CDR1 is SGHTA and CDR2 FQGNSA. The CDR3 has 16 residues. CDR3 DNA sequence: TGTGCCAGCAGTTTAGTCCAGCGGGGGGGAATCCATGAGCAGTTCTTC. It is translated as CASSLVQRGGIHEQFF.

The chain is built from TRBV20-1 and TRBJ2-7; D is possibly TRBD1 (6 bases). Germline V gene sequence: CDR1 DFQATT, CDR2 SNEGSKA (reference sequence). The CDR3 loop spans 13 amino acids. Trimming left V 1 base short and J 4 bases short, with 11 bases between. The CDR3: CSARGPTGYEQYV. The CDR3 DNA is TGCAGTGCTAGAGGACCCACAGGGTACGAGCAGTACGTC.

This chain links TRBV28 with TRBJ2-5; D uncertain. Per the germline V gene, CDR1 is MDHEN and CDR2 is SYDVKM. The ends were cut back, 2 bases at V and 2 bases at J, with 12 bases in the middle. The CDR3 has 15 amino acids. The CDR3 sequence is CASSLITDSQETQYF. As DNA, the CDR3 is TGTGCCAGCAGTTTAATAACAGACTCTCAAGAGACCCAGTACTTC.